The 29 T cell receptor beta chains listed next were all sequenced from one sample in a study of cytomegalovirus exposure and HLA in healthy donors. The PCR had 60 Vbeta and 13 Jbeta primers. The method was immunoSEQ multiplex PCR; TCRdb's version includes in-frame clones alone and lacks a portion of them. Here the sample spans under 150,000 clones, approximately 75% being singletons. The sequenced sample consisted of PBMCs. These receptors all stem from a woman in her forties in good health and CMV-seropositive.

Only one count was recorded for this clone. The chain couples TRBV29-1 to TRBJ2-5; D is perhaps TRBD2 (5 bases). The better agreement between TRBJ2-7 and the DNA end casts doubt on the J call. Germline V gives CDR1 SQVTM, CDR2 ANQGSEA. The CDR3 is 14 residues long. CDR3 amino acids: CSAGGRGQNYEQYF. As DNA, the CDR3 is TGCAGCGCCGGCGGGCGAGGTCAGAACTACGAGCAGTACTTC.

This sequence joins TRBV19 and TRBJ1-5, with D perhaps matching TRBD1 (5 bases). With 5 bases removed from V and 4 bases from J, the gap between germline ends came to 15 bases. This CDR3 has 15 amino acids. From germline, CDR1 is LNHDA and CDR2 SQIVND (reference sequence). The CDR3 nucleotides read TGTGCCAGTAGTCCCTCCTCAGGGAATAATCAGCCCCAGCATTTT. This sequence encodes CASSPSSGNNQPQHF.

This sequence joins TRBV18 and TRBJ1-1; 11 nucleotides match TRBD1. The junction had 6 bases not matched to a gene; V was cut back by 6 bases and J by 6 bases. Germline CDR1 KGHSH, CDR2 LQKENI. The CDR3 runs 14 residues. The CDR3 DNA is TGTGCCAGCTCCAGGGACAGGGGGTTGGCTGAAGCTTTCTTT. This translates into CASSRDRGLAEAFF.

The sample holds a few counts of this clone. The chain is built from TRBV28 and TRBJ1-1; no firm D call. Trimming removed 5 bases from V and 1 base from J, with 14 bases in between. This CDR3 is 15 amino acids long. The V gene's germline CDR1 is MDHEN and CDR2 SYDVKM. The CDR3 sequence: CASSPPPTGNTEAFF. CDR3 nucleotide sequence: TGTGCCAGCAGTCCGCCCCCGACTGGGAACACTGAAGCTTTCTTT.

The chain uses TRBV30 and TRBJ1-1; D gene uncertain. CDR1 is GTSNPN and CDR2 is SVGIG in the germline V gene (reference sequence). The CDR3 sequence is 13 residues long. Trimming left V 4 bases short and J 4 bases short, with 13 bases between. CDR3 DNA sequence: TGTGCCTGGATGTCCGTCGCGGTCACTGAAGCTTTCTTT. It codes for CAWMSVAVTEAFF.

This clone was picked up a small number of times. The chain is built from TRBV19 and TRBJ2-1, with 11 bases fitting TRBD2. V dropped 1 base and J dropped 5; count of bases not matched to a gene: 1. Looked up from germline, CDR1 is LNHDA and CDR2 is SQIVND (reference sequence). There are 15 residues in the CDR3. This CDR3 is CASSIVGLADNEQFF. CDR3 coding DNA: TGTGCCAGTAGTATAGTGGGACTAGCGGACAATGAGCAGTTCTTC.

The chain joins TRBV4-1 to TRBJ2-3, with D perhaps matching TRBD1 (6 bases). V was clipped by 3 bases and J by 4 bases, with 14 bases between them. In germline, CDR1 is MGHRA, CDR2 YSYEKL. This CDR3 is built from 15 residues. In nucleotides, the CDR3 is TGCGCCAGCAGCCAGGGCAACAGGGCTCCAGATACGCAGTATTTT. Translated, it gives CASSQGNRAPDTQYF.

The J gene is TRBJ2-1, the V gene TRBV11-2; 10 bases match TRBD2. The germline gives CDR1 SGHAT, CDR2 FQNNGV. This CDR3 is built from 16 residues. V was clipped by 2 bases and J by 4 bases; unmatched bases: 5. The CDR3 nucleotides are TGTGCCAGCAGCTTAATGGGGACTAGCGATTACAATGAGCAGTTCTTC. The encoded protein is CASSLMGTSDYNEQFF.

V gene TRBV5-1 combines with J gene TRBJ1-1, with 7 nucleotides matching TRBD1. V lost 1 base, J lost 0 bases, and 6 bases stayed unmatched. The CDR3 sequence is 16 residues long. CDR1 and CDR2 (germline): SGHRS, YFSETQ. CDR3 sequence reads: CASSLTGAGLNTEAFF. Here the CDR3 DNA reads TGCGCCAGCAGCTTGACAGGGGCCGGCCTGAACACTGAAGCTTTCTTT.

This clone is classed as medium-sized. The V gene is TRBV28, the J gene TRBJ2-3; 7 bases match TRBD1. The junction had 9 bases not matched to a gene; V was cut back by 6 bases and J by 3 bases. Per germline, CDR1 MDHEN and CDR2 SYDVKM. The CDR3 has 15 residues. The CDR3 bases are TGTGCCAGCAGCAACCGGGACAGTGGAACAGATACGCAGTATTTT. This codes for CASSNRDSGTDTQYF.

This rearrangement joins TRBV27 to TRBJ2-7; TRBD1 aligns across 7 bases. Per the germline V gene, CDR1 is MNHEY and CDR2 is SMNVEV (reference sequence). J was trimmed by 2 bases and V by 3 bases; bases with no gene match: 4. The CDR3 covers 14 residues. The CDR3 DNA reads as TGTGCCAGCAGTTTTGGGGACAGTCCCTACGAGCAGTACTTC. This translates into CASSFGDSPYEQYF.

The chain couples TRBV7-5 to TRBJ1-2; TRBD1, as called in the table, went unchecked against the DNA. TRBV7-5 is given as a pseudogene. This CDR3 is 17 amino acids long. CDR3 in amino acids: CARSTQPGHRDNYGYTF. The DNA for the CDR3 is TGTGCCAGAAGCACCCAACCGGGCCACAGGGATAACTATGGCTACACCTTC.

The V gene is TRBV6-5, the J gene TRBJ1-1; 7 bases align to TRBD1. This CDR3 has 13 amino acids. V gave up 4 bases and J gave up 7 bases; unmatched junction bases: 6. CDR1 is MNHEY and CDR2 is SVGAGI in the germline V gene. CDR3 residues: CASSFGQAGEAFF. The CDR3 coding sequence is TGTGCCAGCAGTTTCGGACAGGCCGGTGAAGCTTTCTTT.

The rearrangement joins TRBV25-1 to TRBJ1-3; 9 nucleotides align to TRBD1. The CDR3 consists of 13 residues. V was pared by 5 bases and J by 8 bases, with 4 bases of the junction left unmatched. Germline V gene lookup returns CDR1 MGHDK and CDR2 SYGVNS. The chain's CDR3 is CASSLQGADTIYF. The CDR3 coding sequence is TGTGCCAGCAGTCTACAGGGGGCAGACACCATATATTTT.

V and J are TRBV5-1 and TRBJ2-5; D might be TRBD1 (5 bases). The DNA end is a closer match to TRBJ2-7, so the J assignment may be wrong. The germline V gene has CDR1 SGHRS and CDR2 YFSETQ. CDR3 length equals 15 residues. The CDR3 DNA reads TGCGCCAGCAGCTTGGCCCAGACAGTTGCCCACGAGCAGTACTTC. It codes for CASSLAQTVAHEQYF.

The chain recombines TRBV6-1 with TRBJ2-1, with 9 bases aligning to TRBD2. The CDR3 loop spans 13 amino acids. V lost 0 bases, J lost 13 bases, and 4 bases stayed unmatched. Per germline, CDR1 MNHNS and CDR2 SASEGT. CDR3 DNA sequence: TGTGCCAGCAGTGAAGCGGAAGGGACTAGCCAGTTCTTC. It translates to CASSEAEGTSQFF.

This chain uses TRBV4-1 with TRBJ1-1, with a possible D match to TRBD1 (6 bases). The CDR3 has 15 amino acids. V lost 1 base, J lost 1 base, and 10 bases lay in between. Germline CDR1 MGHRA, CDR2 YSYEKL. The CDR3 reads CASSQAQGTNTEAFF. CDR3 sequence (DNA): TGCGCCAGCAGCCAAGCCCAGGGGACGAACACTGAAGCTTTCTTT.

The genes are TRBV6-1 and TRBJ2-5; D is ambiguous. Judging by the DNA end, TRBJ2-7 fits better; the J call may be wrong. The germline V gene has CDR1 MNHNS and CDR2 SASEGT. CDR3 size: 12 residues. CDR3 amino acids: CASMAVSYEQYF. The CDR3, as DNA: TGTGCCAGCATGGCGGTCTCCTACGAGCAGTACTTC.

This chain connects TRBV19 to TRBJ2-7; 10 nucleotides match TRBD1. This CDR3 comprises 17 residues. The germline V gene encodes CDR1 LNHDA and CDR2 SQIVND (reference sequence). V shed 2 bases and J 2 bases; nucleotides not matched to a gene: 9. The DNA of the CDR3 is TGTGCCAGTAGTATAAGGAGTAAGGGACAGGGGCCCTACGAGCAGTACTTC. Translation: CASSIRSKGQGPYEQYF.

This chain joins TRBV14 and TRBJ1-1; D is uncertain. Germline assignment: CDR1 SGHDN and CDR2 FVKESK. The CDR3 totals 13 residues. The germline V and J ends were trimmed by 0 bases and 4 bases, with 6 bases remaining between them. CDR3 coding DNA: TGTGCCAGCAGCCAAGATTTATCCACTGAAGCTTTCTTT. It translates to CASSQDLSTEAFF.

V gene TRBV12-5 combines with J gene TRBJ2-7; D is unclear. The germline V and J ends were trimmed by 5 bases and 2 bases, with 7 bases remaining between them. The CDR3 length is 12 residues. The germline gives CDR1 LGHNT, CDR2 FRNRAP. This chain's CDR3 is CASGPTTYEQYF. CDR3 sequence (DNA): TGTGCTAGTGGTCCCACTACCTACGAGCAGTACTTC.

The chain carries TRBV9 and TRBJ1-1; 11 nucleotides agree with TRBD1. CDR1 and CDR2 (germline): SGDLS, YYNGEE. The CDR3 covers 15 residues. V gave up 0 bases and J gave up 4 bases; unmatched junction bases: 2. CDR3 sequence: CASSVAGTGGTEAFF. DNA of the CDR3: TGTGCCAGCAGCGTAGCGGGGACAGGGGGCACTGAAGCTTTCTTT.

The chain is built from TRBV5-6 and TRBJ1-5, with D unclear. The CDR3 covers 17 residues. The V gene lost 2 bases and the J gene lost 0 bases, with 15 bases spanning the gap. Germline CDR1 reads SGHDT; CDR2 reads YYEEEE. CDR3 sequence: CASSFRTASHSNQPQHF. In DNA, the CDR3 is TGTGCCAGCAGCTTCCGGACTGCATCCCATAGCAATCAGCCCCAGCATTTT.

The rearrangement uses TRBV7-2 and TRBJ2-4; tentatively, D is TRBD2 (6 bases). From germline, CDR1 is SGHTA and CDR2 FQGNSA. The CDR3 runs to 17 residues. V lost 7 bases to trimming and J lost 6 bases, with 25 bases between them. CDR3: CASTEPWRGSGGNIQYF. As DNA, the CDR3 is TGTGCCAGCACCGAGCCTTGGCGGGGAAGTGGAGGAAACATTCAGTACTTC.

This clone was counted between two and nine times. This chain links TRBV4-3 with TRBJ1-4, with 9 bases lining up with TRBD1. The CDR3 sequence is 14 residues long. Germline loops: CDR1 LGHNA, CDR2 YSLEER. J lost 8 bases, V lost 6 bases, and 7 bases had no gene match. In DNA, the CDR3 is TGCGCCAGCAGTACCGGGACAGGGAACGAAAAACTGTTTTTT. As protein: CASSTGTGNEKLFF.

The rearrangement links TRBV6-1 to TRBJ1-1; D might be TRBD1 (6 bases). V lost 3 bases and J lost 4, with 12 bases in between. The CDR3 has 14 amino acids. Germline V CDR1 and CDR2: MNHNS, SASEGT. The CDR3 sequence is CASSDWQGSTEAFF. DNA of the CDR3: TGTGCCAGCAGTGACTGGCAGGGGAGCACTGAAGCTTTCTTT.

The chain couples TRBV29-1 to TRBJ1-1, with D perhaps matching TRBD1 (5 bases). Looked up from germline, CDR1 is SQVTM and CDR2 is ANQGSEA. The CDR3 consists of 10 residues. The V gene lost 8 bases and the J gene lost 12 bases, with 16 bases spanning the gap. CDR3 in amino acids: CSTDVGETFF. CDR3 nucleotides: TGCAGCACGGACGTAGGGGAAACTTTCTTT.

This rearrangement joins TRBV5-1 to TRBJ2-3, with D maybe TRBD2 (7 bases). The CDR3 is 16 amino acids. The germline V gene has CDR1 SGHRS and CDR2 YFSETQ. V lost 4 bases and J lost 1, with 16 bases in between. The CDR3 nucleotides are TGCGCCAGCAGCCCCGAGGGGGGGCTGCGCACAGATACGCAGTATTTT. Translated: CASSPEGGLRTDTQYF.

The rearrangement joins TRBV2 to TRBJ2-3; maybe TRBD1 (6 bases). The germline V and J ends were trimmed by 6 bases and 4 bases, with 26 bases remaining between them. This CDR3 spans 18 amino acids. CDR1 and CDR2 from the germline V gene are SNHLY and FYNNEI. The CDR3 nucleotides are TGTGCCAGCAGAAACCAGGGGCTCGCGGCTAGCTCCCCAGATACGCAGTATTTT. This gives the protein CASRNQGLAASSPDTQYF. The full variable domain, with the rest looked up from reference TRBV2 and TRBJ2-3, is EPEVTQTPSHQVTQMGQEVILRCVPISNHLYFYWYRQILGQKVEFLVSFYNNEISEKSEIFDDQFSVERPDGSNFTLKIRSTKLEDSAMYFCASRNQGLAASSPDTQYFGPGTRLTVL.